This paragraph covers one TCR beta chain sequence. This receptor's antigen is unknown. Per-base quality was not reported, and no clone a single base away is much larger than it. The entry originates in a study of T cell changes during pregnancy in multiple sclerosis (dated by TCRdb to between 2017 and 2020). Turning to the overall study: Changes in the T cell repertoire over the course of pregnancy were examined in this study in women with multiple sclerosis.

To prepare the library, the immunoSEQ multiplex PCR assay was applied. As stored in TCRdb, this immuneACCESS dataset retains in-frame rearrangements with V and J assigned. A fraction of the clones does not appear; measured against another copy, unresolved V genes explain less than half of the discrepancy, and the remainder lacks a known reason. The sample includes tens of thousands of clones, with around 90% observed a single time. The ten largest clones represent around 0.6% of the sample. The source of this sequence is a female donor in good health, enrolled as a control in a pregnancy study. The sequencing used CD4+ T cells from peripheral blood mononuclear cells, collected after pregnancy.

Here the CDR3 is given as CASSIDLFGTEAFF. The DNA sequence reads TGTGCCAGTAGTATAGATCTATTTGGTACTGAAGCTTTCTTT. Rearrangement joined TRBV19 to TRBJ1-1; the D segment cannot be called with confidence. V is cut by 0 bases and J by 5 bases, and the space between the germline ends is 10 bases. From the cysteine up to the phenylalanine, the CDR3 has a length of 14 residues. Of the read, only the CDR3 DNA is kept; its 42 bases are in frame from base 1. Per the germline V gene (reference sequence), LNHDA is the CDR1 and SQIVND is the CDR2. The CDR3, completed at both ends by the reference TRBV19 and TRBJ1-1 genes, gives the full variable domain DGGITQSPKYLFRKEGQNVTLSCEQNLNHDAMYWYRQDPGQGLRLIYYSQIVNDFQKGDIAEGYSVSREKKESFPLTVTSAQKNPTAFYLCASSIDLFGTEAFFGQGTRLTVV.